This TCR beta chain stems from a study of T cell changes during pregnancy in multiple sclerosis. This CDR3 region has 16 residues. Trimming took off 0 bases at V and 2 bases at J, with 14 bases between the two ends. Germline V gene sequence: CDR1 LNHDA, CDR2 SQIVND (reference sequence). Libraries were prepared by immunoSEQ multiplex PCR; TCRdb keeps only in-frame clonotypes and omits some of them. The sample shows about 110,000 clones, approximately 90% of them seen only once. The sample consisted of peripheral blood, taken after pregnancy. The clonotype was recovered from a female donor with multiple sclerosis, enrolled in a pregnancy study. This rearrangement joins TRBV19 to TRBJ2-7; the D gene is possibly TRBD2 (7 bases). CDR3 DNA sequence: TGTGCCAGTAGTATAGATGGGGGGGCAAGAACCTACGAGCAGTACTTC. Translated, it gives CASSIDGGARTYEQYF.